This entry features one TCR beta chain sequence. Its antigen remains unidentified. Base-call qualities are not available, and no considerably larger clone is one nucleotide away. The data derive from a study of control samples from healthy donors and cancer patients (TCRdb year 2020). From a lookup of the germline V gene, CDR1 and CDR2 are SGHTA and FQGTGA. Its CDR3 holds 16 amino acids, cysteine through phenylalanine. Only the CDR3 part of the read is kept: 48 bases, read in frame from the first base. Libraries were prepared through the immunoSEQ multiplex PCR assay. TCRdb holds this immuneACCESS table with in-frame rearrangements only. Some clones are missing; in checked studies, unresolved V genes explain under half, and the rest has no known cause. Recorded for this sample are about 130,000 clones; roughly 89% of them occurred a single time. 4.5% to 7% of the sample belongs to the ten largest clones.

What was sequenced was blood. The TCR originated in a man between 18 and 29 years old in good health. The receptor chain draws on TRBV7-3 and TRBJ2-1, with TRBD2 identical over 10 junction bases. The CDR3 protein: CTHRPSGGHGHGEQFF. The nucleotide sequence reads TGTACCCATCGACCTAGCGGGGGCCACGGTCACGGTGAGCAGTTCTTC.